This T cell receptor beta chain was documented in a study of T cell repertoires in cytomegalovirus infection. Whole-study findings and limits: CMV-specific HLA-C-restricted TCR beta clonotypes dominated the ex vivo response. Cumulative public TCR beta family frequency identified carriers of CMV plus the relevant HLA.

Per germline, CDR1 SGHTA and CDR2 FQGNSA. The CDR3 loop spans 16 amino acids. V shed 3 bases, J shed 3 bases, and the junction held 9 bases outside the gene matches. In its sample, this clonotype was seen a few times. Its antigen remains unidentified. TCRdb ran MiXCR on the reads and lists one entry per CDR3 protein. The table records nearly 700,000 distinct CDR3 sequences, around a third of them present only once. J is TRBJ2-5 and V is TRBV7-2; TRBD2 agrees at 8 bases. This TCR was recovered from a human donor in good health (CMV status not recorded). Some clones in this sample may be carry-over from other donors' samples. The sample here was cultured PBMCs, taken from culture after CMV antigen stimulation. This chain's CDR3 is CASSFIRTSGKETQYF. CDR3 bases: TGTGCCAGCAGCTTCATACGTACTAGCGGCAAAGAGACCCAGTACTTC.